This T cell receptor beta chain originates from a study of T cell responses to AZD1222 COVID-19 vaccine. There are a few counts of this clone. Measured with immunoSEQ multiplex PCR; TCRdb has only the in-frame clones, and not every one. The table has more than 80,000 clones, approximately 90% seen once. The starting material was peripheral blood, obtained on day 0 of AZD1222 vaccination. The receptor was derived from an adult in good health.

The CDR3 DNA reads as TGTGCCACCGAACAGCTACTCCTCTCTGGGGCCAACGTCCTGACTTTC. Translated: CATEQLLLSGANVLTF. V gene TRBV24-1 combines with J gene TRBJ2-6; D not resolved. CDR1 is KGHDR, CDR2 SFDVKD, per germline. The CDR3 loop spans 16 amino acids. With 9 bases removed from V and 0 bases from J, the gap between germline ends came to 14 bases.